The source of this T cell receptor (beta chain) is a study of blood T cell repertoires in COVID-19 (TCRdb year 2020). Concerning the study at large: Samples from collaborators originated in the United States, Italy and Spain and spanned both the acute and convalescent phases of COVID-19. Where available, HLA class I and class II types were obtained from metadata supplied by the sample provider rather than from assay-based typing. The material from the prospective study consisted of cDNA or gDNA derived from T cells, B-cell-depleted T cells, or PBMCs. Samples came from the ongoing ImmuneRACE study (first 160 participants) plus 1,254 subjects from 6 global collaborators. A freely available public database, intended as a resource for researchers studying the immune response to SARS-CoV-2, is where the repertoires were released. The dataset comprised deeply sampled blood TCRbeta repertoires from subjects exposed to, actively infected with, or recovered from COVID-19. A de-identified subject ID, COVID-19 status, age in years and sex were almost always included in the sample metadata. Paper-wide results and their limitations: How much clinical and demographic metadata was included differed by source and by participant, and the metadata was provided uncurated.

The immunoSEQ Assay, a bias-controlled multiplex PCR, was used to amplify TCRbeta CDR3 regions from genomic DNA. As for how the authors treated the data: The number of nucleated cells in each sample was estimated by amplification of reference gene primers within the assay. To quantify the absolute abundance of each unique TCRbeta CDR3 rearrangement, sequence reads were collapsed and filtered. For each sample, productive Simpson clonality was calculated by taking the square root of Simpson's diversity index across productive rearrangements. This is the immuneACCESS table as TCRdb keeps it, with only in-frame sequences that have V and J called. A part of the clones is gone; compared with another copy, unresolved V genes explain less than half, and the rest is unexplained. The DNA gave D and trimming, while V, J and clone size come from that table. A total of about 170,000 clones appear in this sample, approximately 91% of them only once. Of the sample, approximately 4.6% is held by the ten largest clones.

For CDR1 and CDR2, the germline V gene lists ENHRY and SYGVKD. Including cysteine and phenylalanine, the CDR3 has 14 amino acids. The entry retains the CDR3 DNA only, 42 bases that are in frame from base 1. Relative to germline, V is missing 4 bases and J is missing 8 bases, with 7 bases of the junction outside any gene match. One collaborating source in Seattle enrolled patients while the patients were actively infected and followed the patients over time throughout the course of disease. Each collaborating institution followed its own protocols to collect whole blood in K2EDTA tubes. For TCRbeta analysis, collaborators shipped samples as frozen whole blood, isolated PBMCs, or DNA extracted from either of those sample types. In the case of this clone: This clone's antigen is unknown. No clone much larger than this one lies a single base away; base qualities are absent.

Sequenced input: peripheral blood. The origin of this receptor is a man between 18 and 35 years old with COVID-19, enrolled during active disease. The chain joins TRBV10-3 to TRBJ1-2, and 10 bases in between align with TRBD1. CDR3 reads: CAISGAGQGYGYTF. The base sequence is TGTGCCATCAGTGGCGCGGGACAGGGGTACGGCTACACCTTC.